The 22 T cell receptor beta chains given below trace back to one sample, sequenced in a study of blood T cell repertoires in COVID-19. The method was immunoSEQ multiplex PCR; TCRdb's version includes in-frame clones alone and lacks a portion of them. The table includes about 130,000 clones, more than 75% detected once. Sequenced: peripheral blood. All receptors come from a man aged 60 to 69 who had recovered from COVID-19.

The chain links TRBV7-2 to TRBJ1-3, with a possible D match to TRBD1 (5 bases). The CDR3 loop spans 14 amino acids. Per germline, CDR1 SGHTA and CDR2 FQGNSA. The CDR3 DNA reads as TGTGCTAGCTTCATTCGCGGGGCCGGAAACACCATATATTTT. It encodes CASFIRGAGNTIYF.

The CDR3 spells CASSAKAGGVPYEQYF. The CDR3 DNA sequence: TGTGCCAGCAGCGCTAAGGCGGGGGGTGTTCCCTACGAGCAGTACTTC. The gene calls are TRBV11-2 and TRBJ2-7; TRBD2 aligns across 8 bases. From germline, CDR1 is SGHAT and CDR2 FQNNGV. This CDR3 spans 16 amino acids. V gave up 5 bases and J gave up 2 bases; unmatched junction bases: 11.

The rearrangement uses TRBV28 and TRBJ1-4; D is uncertain. Per the germline V gene, CDR1 is MDHEN and CDR2 is SYDVKM. Trimming removed 5 bases from V and 4 bases from J, with 11 bases in between. The CDR3 runs to 14 residues. The CDR3 spells CASSPQQDNEKLFF. CDR3 in DNA: TGTGCCAGCAGTCCCCAGCAGGATAATGAAAAACTGTTTTTT.

J is TRBJ2-2 and V is TRBV7-8, with 10 nucleotides matching TRBD2. Trimming cost V 2 bases and J 4 bases; bases outside gene matches: 4. The CDR3 runs to 16 residues. Looked up from germline, CDR1 is SGHVS and CDR2 is FQNEAQ. The CDR3 protein is CASSLLAGGSTGELFF. DNA of the CDR3: TGTGCCAGCAGCTTATTAGCGGGAGGTTCCACCGGGGAGCTGTTTTTT.

In its sample, this clone was seen a few times. This chain joins TRBV28 and TRBJ1-2; TRBD1 matches at 7 bases. Germline loops: CDR1 MDHEN, CDR2 SYDVKM. The V segment lost 7 bases and the J segment 5 bases; nucleotides outside the gene matches: 13. The CDR3 has 15 residues. The CDR3 sequence is CASTGQDLYLYGYTF. DNA for the CDR3: TGTGCCAGCACTGGACAGGACCTGTATTTATATGGCTACACCTTC.

The count of this clone is one. The chain couples TRBV9 to TRBJ1-1; maybe TRBD1 (6 bases). The V gene's germline CDR1 is SGDLS and CDR2 YYNGEE. CDR3 length: 15 amino acids. The V end was cut by 4 bases, the J end by 4 bases, with 17 bases between. CDR3 region: CASSLSGGSITEAFF. CDR3 DNA: TGTGCCAGCAGCCTGTCGGGGGGCTCGATCACTGAAGCTTTCTTT.

A few counts support this clone. The same CDR3 arises from other DNA sequences in this sample as well. V and J are TRBV19 and TRBJ1-5; tentative D call: TRBD1 (6 bases). Germline-derived CDR1 and CDR2 are LNHDA and SQIVND (reference sequence). The CDR3 has 15 amino acids. Between the trimmed V and J ends, which lost 3 bases and 0 bases, there was a span of 9 bases. The CDR3 nucleotides are TGTGCCAGTAGTATTGGGACACATAGCAATCAGCCCCAGCATTTT. As protein: CASSIGTHSNQPQHF.

The sample holds a few counts of this clone. This rearrangement joins TRBV7-2 to TRBJ1-1; the D is unclear. The germline gives CDR1 SGHTA, CDR2 FQGNSA. The length of the CDR3 is 12 residues. Deletions cut 1 base from V and 8 bases from J, with 8 bases between. CDR3 nucleotides: TGTGCCAGCAGCTTAGTGGCTCCCGAAGCTTTCTTT. This sequence encodes CASSLVAPEAFF.

This clone was recorded a few times. This sequence joins TRBV29-1 and TRBJ2-1, with D possibly matching TRBD2 (7 bases). This CDR3 comprises 15 residues. Germline V CDR1 and CDR2: SQVTM, ANQGSEA. Trimming shortened V by 5 bases and J by 2 bases, and 16 bases separated the two germline ends. The CDR3 nucleotides are TGCAGCGTTAAGCACGGGGGGCCCCCCTACAATGAGCAGTTCTTC. Protein: CSVKHGGPPYNEQFF.

The chain has TRBV19 and TRBJ1-1; D is perhaps TRBD1 (5 bases). The length of the CDR3 is 13 residues. Trimming removed 5 bases at V and 2 bases at J, with 9 bases between. From germline, CDR1 is LNHDA and CDR2 SQIVND (reference sequence). CDR3 sequence: CASSFQGNTEAFF. The CDR3 DNA reads TGTGCCAGTAGTTTTCAGGGTAACACTGAAGCTTTCTTT.

The chain joins TRBV29-1 to TRBJ1-1, with unresolved D. Germline-derived CDR1 and CDR2 are SQVTM and ANQGSEA. CDR3 size: 14 residues. V lost 6 bases and J lost 2, with 16 bases in between. DNA for the CDR3: TGCAGCGTAGCTTCCCCGGACTCAAACACTGAAGCTTTCTTT. Residues: CSVASPDSNTEAFF. Drawing the rest from reference TRBV29-1 and TRBJ1-1, the complete variable domain is SAVISQKPSRDICQRGTSLTIQCQVDSQVTMMFWYRQQPGQSLTLIATANQGSEATYESGFVIDKFPISRPNLTFSTLTVSNMSPEDSSIYLCSVASPDSNTEAFFGQGTRLTVV.

There are many counts of this clone. The chain joins TRBV2 to TRBJ2-1, with 12 positions matching TRBD2. Germline CDR1 is SNHLY and CDR2 is FYNNEI. This CDR3 has 13 amino acids. Germline trimming cut 8 bases from V and 7 bases from J; bases unmatched to any gene: 3. CDR3 sequence: CASSSGRGNEQFF. The CDR3, as DNA: TGTGCCAGCTCTAGCGGGAGGGGTAATGAGCAGTTCTTC.

V and J are TRBV28 and TRBJ1-5; D call uncertain. Trimming removed 6 bases at V and 0 bases at J, with 6 bases between. Germline CDR1 and CDR2: MDHEN and SYDVKM. This CDR3 region has 13 residues. CDR3 amino acids: CASRRDSNQPQHF. The CDR3 nucleotides are TGTGCCAGCAGGCGAGATAGCAATCAGCCCCAGCATTTT.

This clone was counted once. V is TRBV21-1 and J is TRBJ1-5; TRBD1, the table's D call, lacks a check against the DNA. TRBV21-1 is reported as a pseudogene. The CDR3 covers 15 residues. The CDR3 loop reads CASREYDRNNQPQHF. The CDR3 coding sequence is TGTGCCAGCAGGGAATACGACAGAAACAATCAGCCCCAGCATTTT.

This clone appeared a few times. The chain has TRBV5-1 and TRBJ2-3; 10 bases line up with TRBD2. Germline lookup yields CDR1 SGHRS and CDR2 YFSETQ. The junction had 7 bases not matched to a gene; V was cut back by 3 bases and J by 9 bases. The CDR3 is made up of 14 amino acids. The CDR3 sequence is CASSSVLAGETQYF. Written as DNA, the CDR3 is TGCGCCAGCAGCTCGGTGCTAGCGGGAGAAACGCAGTATTTT.

The chain uses TRBV14 and TRBJ2-7; TRBD1 might be the D (6 bases). With 4 bases removed from V and 3 bases from J, the gap between germline ends came to 13 bases. The CDR3 spans 14 residues. CDR1 and CDR2 (germline): SGHDN, FVKESK. Here the CDR3 reads CASSPRDTYYEQYF. The CDR3 DNA reads TGTGCCAGCAGCCCCCGGGACACCTACTACGAGCAGTACTTC.

This sequence joins TRBV14 and TRBJ2-1; maybe TRBD2 (6 bases). The CDR3 consists of 15 residues. From germline, CDR1 is SGHDN and CDR2 FVKESK. With 1 base removed from V and 4 bases from J, the gap between germline ends came to 11 bases. The CDR3 loop is CASSQGGGSYNEQFF. CDR3 sequence (DNA): TGTGCCAGCAGCCAAGGAGGAGGGTCTTACAATGAGCAGTTCTTC.

This clone was seen only a few times. This chain links TRBV4-2 with TRBJ1-6, with a tentative D call TRBD1 (5 bases). Germline V gene sequence: CDR1 LGHNA, CDR2 YNFKEQ. Between the trimmed V and J ends, which lost 0 bases and 8 bases, there was a span of 14 bases. The CDR3 extends over 16 amino acids. This CDR3 is CASSQDPRQRDSPLHF. In DNA form, the CDR3 reads TGTGCCAGCAGCCAAGATCCGAGACAGCGGGATTCACCCCTCCACTTT.

The chain has TRBV6-5 and TRBJ1-1; TRBD1 matches 7 bases. V lost 7 bases and J lost 7; bases outside the gene matches: 12. From germline, CDR1 is MNHEY and CDR2 SVGAGI. The CDR3 is 14 residues long. This CDR3 reads CASKSDRRDLEAFF. The CDR3 DNA reads as TGTGCCAGCAAGTCGGACAGGAGGGACCTTGAAGCTTTCTTT.

This clone has more than one count but fewer than ten. This rearrangement joins TRBV6-2 or TRBV6-3 to TRBJ1-2; 8 bases line up with TRBD1. This CDR3 comprises 12 residues. The germline V gene encodes CDR1 MNHEY and CDR2 SVGEGT. Trimming at V came to 5 bases and at J to 8 bases, leaving 4 bases not matched to a gene. The CDR3 is CASSQGADGYTF. DNA of the CDR3: TGTGCCAGCAGTCAGGGGGCGGACGGCTACACCTTC.

V gene TRBV2 combines with J gene TRBJ2-2; TRBD2 agrees at 7 bases. Looked up from germline, CDR1 is SNHLY and CDR2 is FYNNEI. Trimming took 6 bases from V and 0 from J; bases not matched to a gene: 4. CDR3 length equals 15 residues. CDR3 DNA sequence: TGTGCCAGCAGGGCGCTAGCGGCGAACACCGGGGAGCTGTTTTTT. Protein product: CASRALAANTGELFF.

V is TRBV4-1 and J is TRBJ1-1, with 8 nucleotides matching TRBD1. Germline CDR1 reads MGHRA; CDR2 reads YSYEKL. The trim removed 4 bases at V and 8 bases at J, leaving 9 bases unmatched. This CDR3 is 14 amino acids long. The CDR3 region has the DNA TGCGCCAGCAGCCGGTCGGACAGGGACTACGAAGCTTTCTTT. Protein: CASSRSDRDYEAFF.